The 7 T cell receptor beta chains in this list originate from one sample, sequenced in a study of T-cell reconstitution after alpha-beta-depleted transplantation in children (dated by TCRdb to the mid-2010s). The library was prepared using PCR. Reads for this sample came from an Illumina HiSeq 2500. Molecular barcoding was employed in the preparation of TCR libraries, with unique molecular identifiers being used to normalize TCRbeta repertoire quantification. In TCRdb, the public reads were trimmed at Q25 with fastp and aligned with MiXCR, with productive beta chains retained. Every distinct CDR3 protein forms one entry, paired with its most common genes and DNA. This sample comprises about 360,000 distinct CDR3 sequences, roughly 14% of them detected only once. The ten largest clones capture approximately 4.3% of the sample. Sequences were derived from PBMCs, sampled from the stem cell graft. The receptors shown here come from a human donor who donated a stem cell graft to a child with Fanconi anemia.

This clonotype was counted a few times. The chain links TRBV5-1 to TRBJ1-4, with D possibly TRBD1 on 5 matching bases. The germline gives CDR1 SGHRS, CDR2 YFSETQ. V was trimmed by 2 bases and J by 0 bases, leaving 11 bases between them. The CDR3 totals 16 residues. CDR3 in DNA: TGCGCCAGCAGCTTAAGGCCGACAGCAACTAATGAAAAACTGTTTTTT. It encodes CASSLRPTATNEKLFF. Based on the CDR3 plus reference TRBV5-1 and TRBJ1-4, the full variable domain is KAGVTQTPRYLIKTRGQQVTLSCSPISGHRSVSWYQQTPGQGLQFLFEYFSETQRNKGNFPGRFSGRQFSNSRSEMNVSTLELGDSALYLCASSLRPTATNEKLFFGSGTQLSVL.

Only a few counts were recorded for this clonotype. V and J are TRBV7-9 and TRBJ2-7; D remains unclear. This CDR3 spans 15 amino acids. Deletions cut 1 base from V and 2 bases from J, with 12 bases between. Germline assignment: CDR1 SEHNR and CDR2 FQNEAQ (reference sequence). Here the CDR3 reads CASSLGSTGAYEQYF. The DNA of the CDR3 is TGTGCCAGCAGCTTAGGGAGTACTGGAGCCTACGAGCAGTACTTC.

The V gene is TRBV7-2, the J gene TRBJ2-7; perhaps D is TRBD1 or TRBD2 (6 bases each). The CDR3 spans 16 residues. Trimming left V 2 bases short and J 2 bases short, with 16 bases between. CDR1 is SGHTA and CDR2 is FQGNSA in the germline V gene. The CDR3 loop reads CASSLSPPGGPYEQYV. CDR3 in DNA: TGTGCCAGCAGCTTAAGCCCCCCCGGGGGCCCCTACGAGCAGTACGTC.

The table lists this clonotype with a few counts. For the CDR3, the DNA is TGTGCCAGCAGTTACGGGCCAGTAGTACGGCAGGAAGCTTTCTTT. It yields the protein CASSYGPVVRQEAFF. This chain joins TRBV6-2 or TRBV6-3 and TRBJ1-1; D remains ambiguous. Trimming removed 2 bases from V and 8 bases from J, with 18 bases in between. The CDR3 is 15 residues long. CDR1 is MNHEY, CDR2 SVGEGT, per germline.

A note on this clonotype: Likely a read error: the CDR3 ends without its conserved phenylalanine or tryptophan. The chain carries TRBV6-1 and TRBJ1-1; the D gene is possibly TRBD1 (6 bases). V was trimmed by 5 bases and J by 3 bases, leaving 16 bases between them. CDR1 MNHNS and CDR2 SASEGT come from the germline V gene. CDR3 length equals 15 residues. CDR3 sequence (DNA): TGTGCCAGCAGTCAGGGGAAGGGGGTAGACACTGAAGCTTTCTGT. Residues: CASSQGKGVDTEAFC.

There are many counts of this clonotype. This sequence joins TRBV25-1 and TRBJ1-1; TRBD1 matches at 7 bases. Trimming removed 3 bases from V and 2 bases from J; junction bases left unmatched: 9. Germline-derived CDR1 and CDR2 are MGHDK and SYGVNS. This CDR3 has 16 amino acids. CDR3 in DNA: TGTGCCAGCAGTGATTACAAAGGGGGCAGAAACACTGAAGCTTTCTTT. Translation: CASSDYKGGRNTEAFF.

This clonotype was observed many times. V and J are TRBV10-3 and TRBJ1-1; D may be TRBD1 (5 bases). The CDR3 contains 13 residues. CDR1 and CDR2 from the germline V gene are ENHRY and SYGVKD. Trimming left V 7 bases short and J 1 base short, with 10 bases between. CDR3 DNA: TGTGCCATCAAGGCAGGGCGGAACACTGAAGCTTTCTTT. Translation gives CAIKAGRNTEAFF.